Below, 10 T cell receptor beta chains from the same sample are listed, as sequenced in a study of cytomegalovirus exposure and HLA in healthy donors. The study ran its PCR with 60 Vbeta and 13 Jbeta primers. Only in-frame clones appear in the TCRdb table, and some are missing; sequencing was by immunoSEQ multiplex PCR. In the table there are some 150,000 clones, 75% to 85% of which are singletons. Sequenced sample: PBMCs. All receptors derive from a male donor in good health and CMV-seronegative.

This clone has more than one count but fewer than ten. This sequence joins TRBV2 and TRBJ1-5, with TRBD1 as a possible D gene (6 bases). V shed 4 bases and J shed 0 bases, with 13 bases lying between them. Germline V gene lookup returns CDR1 SNHLY and CDR2 FYNNEI. This CDR3 is 16 amino acids long. The CDR3, as DNA: TGTGCCAGCAGTGCAGACAGGATGGATAGCAATCAGCCCCAGCATTTT. This codes for CASSADRMDSNQPQHF. Drawing the rest from reference TRBV2 and TRBJ1-5, the complete variable domain is EPEVTQTPSHQVTQMGQEVILRCVPISNHLYFYWYRQILGQKVEFLVSFYNNEISEKSEIFDDQFSVERPDGSNFTLKIRSTKLEDSAMYFCASSADRMDSNQPQHFGDGTRLSIL.

The V call is TRBV19, the J call TRBJ2-2; TRBD2 might be the D (6 bases). Trimming shortened V by 8 bases and J by 1 base, and 14 bases separated the two germline ends. This CDR3 region has 15 residues. CDR1 is LNHDA and CDR2 is SQIVND in the germline V gene (reference sequence). The CDR3: CASRSGDQNTGELFF. As DNA, the CDR3 is TGTGCCAGTCGGTCGGGGGACCAGAACACCGGGGAGCTGTTTTTT.

CDR3 region: CASSLVGEGQLFF. CDR3 nucleotides: TGTGCCAGCAGCTTAGTAGGGGAGGGTCAGTTGTTCTTC. This sequence joins TRBV7-6 and TRBJ2-1, with TRBD2 identical over 7 bases. The length of the CDR3 is 13 residues. The germline CDR1 and CDR2 sequences are SGHVS and FNYEAQ. The V and J ends lost 1 base and 15 bases, in that order; junction bases with no gene match: 9.

CDR3 sequence (DNA): TGTGCCAGCTCACCACGTTGGGGCGACAGGGGATACTACGAGCAGTACTTC. It specifies CASSPRWGDRGYYEQYF. This rearrangement joins TRBV18 to TRBJ2-7; 8 bases line up with TRBD1. The trim removed 1 base at V and 3 bases at J, leaving 11 bases unmatched. This CDR3 is built from 17 residues. Germline V lookup: CDR1 KGHSH, CDR2 LQKENI.

The chain employs TRBV6-5 and TRBJ2-5; possible D gene TRBD1, 6 bases. V lost 6 bases and J 1 base, leaving 12 bases between the germline ends. From germline, CDR1 is MNHEY and CDR2 SVGAGI. The CDR3 runs 14 residues. The CDR3 sequence is CASSRGQIQETQYF. CDR3 nucleotides: TGTGCCAGCAGCCGCGGACAGATCCAAGAGACCCAGTACTTC.

The chain joins TRBV30 to TRBJ1-4, with TRBD1 matching 11 bases. The CDR3 length is 14 residues. V lost 1 base and J lost 8; bases outside the gene matches: 3. CDR1 and CDR2 (germline): GTSNPN, SVGIG (reference sequence). This chain's CDR3 is CAWSGGQGVEKLFF. CDR3 DNA: TGTGCCTGGAGTGGGGGACAGGGGGTGGAAAAACTGTTTTTT. Looking up the rest from reference TRBV30 and TRBJ1-4 gives the full variable domain: SQTIHQWPATLVQPVGSPLSLECTVEGTSNPNLYWYRQAAGRGLQLLFYSVGIGQISSEVPQNLSASRPQDRQFILSSKKLLLSDSGFYLCAWSGGQGVEKLFFGSGTQLSVL.

The count of this clone is one. V usage is TRBV6-1 and J usage is TRBJ2-5, with TRBD1 matching 9 bases. The closer fit of TRBJ2-7 to the DNA end suggests the J call may be wrong. Germline-derived CDR1 and CDR2 are MNHNS and SASEGT. The CDR3 spans 14 residues. The CDR3 reads CASSAGTGSGEQYF. The CDR3 DNA reads TGTGCCAGCAGTGCGGGGACAGGGTCGGGCGAGCAGTACTTC.

V usage is TRBV4-2 and J usage is TRBJ1-6, with 7 nucleotides matching TRBD1. The CDR3 extends over 16 amino acids. The V gene end was trimmed by 4 bases and the J gene end by 5 bases; junction bases not matched to a gene: 8. CDR1 and CDR2 from the germline V gene are LGHNA and YNFKEQ. CDR3 sequence: CASSPRPGQNNSPLHF. CDR3 DNA sequence: TGTGCCAGCAGCCCCCGCCCGGGACAGAATAATTCACCCCTCCACTTT.

V and J are TRBV5-1 and TRBJ1-6; 9 bases are a match to TRBD1. The V segment lost 3 bases and the J segment 8 bases; nucleotides outside the gene matches: 6. Germline-derived CDR1 and CDR2 are SGHRS and YFSETQ. This CDR3 has 15 residues. The CDR3 bases are TGCGCCAGCAGCTGGGGGACAGGGCCCGATTCACCCCTCCACTTT. It is translated as CASSWGTGPDSPLHF. The variable domain in full, with the rest retrieved from reference TRBV5-1 and TRBJ1-6, is KAGVTQTPRYLIKTRGQQVTLSCSPISGHRSVSWYQQTPGQGLQFLFEYFSETQRNKGNFPGRFSGRQFSNSRSEMNVSTLELGDSALYLCASSWGTGPDSPLHFGNGTRLTVT.

V gene TRBV7-2 combines with J gene TRBJ2-5; TRBD2 agrees at 15 bases. CDR3 length equals 18 residues. Germline V lookup: CDR1 SGHTA, CDR2 FQGNSA. The V gene end was trimmed by 6 bases and the J gene end by 9 bases; junction bases not matched to a gene: 17. The CDR3 loop is CASSFSPGLAGGAGAQYF. The CDR3 region has the DNA TGTGCCAGCAGTTTTTCTCCGGGACTAGCGGGGGGCGCGGGAGCCCAGTACTTC.